The 5 T cell receptor beta chains below were found in one sample sequenced in a study of T cells after yellow fever vaccination. TCRdb re-called the 5' RACE reads with MiXCR, one entry per CDR3 protein. Among approximately 450,000 distinct CDR3 sequences listed, approximately 19% were seen once. Sample: PBMCs, taken before the yellow fever booster vaccination. Source of these receptors: a man aged 18 to 35 who received the YFV17D yellow fever vaccine.

This clonotype was observed a handful of times. The chain combines TRBV20-1 with TRBJ2-3; 8 bases line up with TRBD2. CDR1 and CDR2 (germline): DFQATT, SNEGSKA (reference sequence). Germline trimming cut 3 bases from V and 8 bases from J; bases unmatched to any gene: 4. CDR3 length equals 12 residues. The CDR3 spells CSASGGAGTQYF. DNA of the CDR3: TGCAGTGCTAGCGGGGGGGCGGGTACGCAGTATTTT.

This clonotype was seen repeatedly, ten times or more. This chain joins TRBV18 and TRBJ2-3, with D perhaps being TRBD1 or TRBD2 (5 bases each). V was cut by 5 bases and J by 6 bases, with 12 bases left in between. CDR3 length: 13 residues. Per the germline V gene, CDR1 is KGHSH and CDR2 is LQKENI. Here the CDR3 DNA reads TGTGCCAGCTCATTCACGGGGACGGATACGCAGTATTTT. Its translation is CASSFTGTDTQYF.

This clonotype was seen more than once but under ten times. The chain combines TRBV6-5 with TRBJ2-5; D possibly corresponds to TRBD1 (6 bases). Germline values: CDR1 MNHEY, CDR2 SVGAGI. This CDR3 comprises 13 residues. The V end lost 2 bases, the J end lost 5 bases, and 9 bases lay between the germline ends. CDR3 residues: CASSYGGWETQYF. In nucleotides, the CDR3 is TGTGCCAGCAGTTACGGGGGCTGGGAGACCCAGTACTTC.

The CDR3 DNA follows: TGTGCCAGCAGCGCCGGGAGGAACAATGAGCAGTTCTTC. This encodes CASSAGRNNEQFF. The rearrangement uses TRBV7-3 and TRBJ2-1; 7 bases map to TRBD2. The germline gives CDR1 SGHTA, CDR2 FQGTGA. The trim removed 5 bases at V and 5 bases at J, leaving 3 bases unmatched. The CDR3 has 13 amino acids.

This clonotype has just a few counts. The J gene is TRBJ1-1, the V gene TRBV6-5, with 8 bases lining up with TRBD1. CDR3 length: 16 residues. J was trimmed by 2 bases and V by 2 bases; bases with no gene match: 7. Germline V gene lookup returns CDR1 MNHEY and CDR2 SVGAGI. The CDR3 sequence is CASSYRGRGLNTEAFF. CDR3 DNA sequence: TGTGCCAGCAGTTACCGAGGCAGGGGGCTCAACACTGAAGCTTTCTTT.